Listed below are T cell receptor beta chains from one sample, sequenced in a study of preoperative IRX-2 immunotherapy in early breast cancer. This table comes from immunoSEQ multiplex PCR, and its TCRdb copy is limited to in-frame clones, with some not included. In the table there are 35,000 to 55,000 clones, about 95% of which are singletons. The material was tumor tissue, obtained after IRX-2 immunotherapy. These receptors all come from a human donor with breast cancer. The CDR3 runs from the conserved cysteine through the conserved F or W. The D gene is left open where the match is weak. Rows may omit the clone size; those that give it use once, few, many or a size class.

NA | TRBJ2-1 | TRBV4-1 | NA | CASSQDSDETEGAGAYNEQFF | TGCGCCAGCAGCCAAGATTCGGACGAAACGGAAGGGGCCGGGGCCTACAATGAGCAGTTCTTC
NA | TRBJ2-7 | TRBV19 | NA | CASSTPGSSYEQYF | TGTGCCAGTAGTACCCCAGGGAGCTCCTACGAGCAGTACTTC
TRBD2 | TRBJ2-7 | TRBV7-2 | NA | CASKVAGGPLEQYF | TGTGCCAGCAAAGTAGCGGGAGGGCCTCTCGAGCAGTACTTC
TRBD1 | TRBJ2-3 | TRBV19 | NA | CASPGQPTDTQYF | TGTGCCAGTCCGGGACAGCCCACAGATACGCAGTATTTT
NA | TRBJ2-5 | TRBV30 | NA | CAWSVTGEGTQYF | TGTGCCTGGAGTGTAACAGGGGAGGGGACCCAGTACTTC
NA | TRBJ1-4 | TRBV4-3 | NA | CASSQDHGFGEKLFF | TGCGCCAGCAGCCAAGATCACGGGTTCGGGGAAAAACTGTTTTTT
NA | TRBJ1-3 | TRBV7-9 | NA | CASHSTSGLGNTIYF | TGTGCCAGCCACTCAACATCAGGGTTAGGAAACACCATATATTTT
NA | TRBJ1-1 | TRBV4-1 | NA | CASSPRGTDTEAFF | TGCGCCAGCAGCCCAAGAGGGACCGACACTGAAGCTTTCTTT
NA | TRBJ1-5 | TRBV4-1 | NA | CASSLQGDYQPQHF | TGCGCCAGCAGCCTCCAAGGTGACTATCAGCCCCAGCATTTT
TRBD1 | TRBJ1-1 | TRBV6-6 | NA | CASSKTGGEVNTEAFF | TGTGCCAGCAGTAAGACAGGGGGCGAGGTGAACACTGAAGCTTTCTTT
NA | TRBJ2-3 | TRBV9 | NA | CASSLRAATDTQYF | TGTGCCAGCAGCCTCCGGGCCGCGACAGATACGCAGTATTTT
TRBD1 | TRBJ2-7 | TRBV7-2 | NA | CASSPGGLSYEQYF | TGTGCCAGCAGCCCAGGGGGTCTCTCCTACGAGCAGTACTTC
NA | TRBJ1-5 | TRBV7-9 | NA | CASRDFLPRAQHF | TGTGCCAGCCGCGATTTTCTGCCCAGGGCCCAGCATTTT
NA | TRBJ2-2 | TRBV2 | NA | CASSKGNTGELFF | TGTGCCAGCAGTAAAGGGAACACCGGGGAGCTGTTTTTT
NA | TRBJ2-2 | TRBV15 | NA | CATSRRTGELFF | TGTGCCACCAGCAGACGGACCGGGGAGCTGTTTTTT
TRBD1 | TRBJ2-2 | TRBV19 | NA | CASTPPHRGGELFF | TGTGCCAGTACCCCGCCCCACAGGGGCGGGGAGCTGTTTTTT
NA | TRBJ2-7 | TRBV12-2 | NA | CASRRTGLMQQYF | TGTGCAAGTCGCCGCACCGGTCTTATGCAGCAGTACTTC
NA | TRBJ1-2 | TRBV7-2 | NA | CASSLARAQYGYTF | TGTGCCAGCAGCTTAGCCCGGGCCCAATATGGCTACACCTTC
TRBD1 | TRBJ1-2 | TRBV23-1 | once | CASSQFRGRGPGNNYGYTF | TGCGCCAGCAGTCAATTCCGGGGCAGGGGGCCGGGTAACAACTATGGCTACACCTTC
TRBD1 | TRBJ2-3 | TRBV18 | NA | CASSPLTGQGSTDTQYF | TGTGCCAGCTCACCATTAACGGGACAGGGCAGTACAGATACGCAGTATTTT
NA | TRBJ2-7 | TRBV5-6 | once | CASSVTGNSYEQYF | TGTGCCAGCAGCGTAACCGGGAACTCCTACGAGCAGTACTTC
NA | TRBJ2-1 | TRBV12-5 | NA | CASGLGGLREQFF | TGTGCTAGTGGTTTGGGGGGGCTACGAGAGCAGTTCTTC
NA | TRBJ2-1 | TRBV7-8 | NA | CASTLFSRDEQFF | TGTGCCAGCACCCTCTTTAGTCGGGATGAGCAGTTCTTC
NA | TRBJ2-5 | TRBV28 | once | CASSLLGEAETQYF | TGTGCCAGCAGTTTATTGGGCGAGGCGGAGACCCAGTACTTC
NA | TRBJ2-5 | TRBV7-3 | NA | CASSLGVRSQETQYF | TGTGCCAGCAGCTTAGGTGTCAGGAGCCAAGAGACCCAGTACTTC
NA | TRBJ2-7 | TRBV2 | NA | CASSETAGGSYEQYF | TGTGCCAGCAGTGAAACGGCTGGGGGGTCCTACGAGCAGTACTTC
NA | TRBJ1-1 | TRBV5-1 | NA | CASSSGVNTEAFF | TGCGCCAGCAGCTCAGGGGTGAACACTGAAGCTTTCTTT
NA | TRBJ2-5 | TRBV7-2 | NA | CASSLPVAFQETQYF | TGTGCCAGCAGCTTACCGGTAGCCTTCCAAGAGACCCAGTACTTC
NA | TRBJ1-6 | TRBV7-9 | NA | CASSLVHPGYNSPLHF | TGTGCCAGCAGCTTAGTTCATCCAGGCTATAATTCACCCCTCCACTTT
TRBD1 | TRBJ2-7 | TRBV18 | NA | CASSSPGQGADTYEQYF | TGTGCCAGCTCATCTCCGGGACAGGGGGCAGACACCTACGAGCAGTACTTC
NA | TRBJ2-2 | TRBV30 | NA | CAWTGHYTGELFF | TGTGCCTGGACAGGACACTACACCGGGGAGCTGTTTTTT
TRBD2 | TRBJ2-5 | TRBV13 | NA | CASSLYGGDQETQYF | TGTGCCAGCAGCTTATACGGGGGGGACCAAGAGACCCAGTACTTC
TRBD1 | TRBJ1-1 | TRBV5-4 | NA | CASSLGRDRGGTEAFF | TGTGCCAGCAGCTTGGGCCGGGACAGGGGTGGGACTGAAGCTTTCTTT
NA | TRBJ2-2 | TRBV6-5 | NA | CASRAPNTGELFF | TGTGCCAGCAGGGCACCGAACACCGGGGAGCTGTTTTTT
NA | TRBJ1-4 | TRBV7-2 | once | CASSLAYGGEKLFF | TGTGCCAGCAGCTTAGCCTATGGGGGGGAAAAACTGTTTTTT
NA | TRBJ1-5 | TRBV15 | NA | CATNRDRVALRPQHF | TGTGCCACCAATAGAGATAGGGTAGCTCTACGTCCCCAGCATTTT
NA | TRBJ2-1 | TRBV7-2 | NA | CASSLGFPSNEQFF | TGTGCCAGCAGCCTAGGATTTCCGTCGAATGAGCAGTTCTTC
TRBD2 | TRBJ2-2 | TRBV7-8 | NA | CASRRLAGNTGELFF | TGTGCCAGCAGGAGACTAGCGGGAAACACCGGGGAGCTGTTTTTT
NA | TRBJ2-4 | TRBV20-1 | NA | CSAGDRSIQYF | TGCAGTGCTGGGGACCGATCAATTCAGTACTTC
NA | TRBJ1-1 | TRBV10-3 | NA | CAGRHRDQNTEAFF | TGTGCCGGACGACATCGGGATCAGAACACTGAAGCTTTCTTT
TRBD1 | TRBJ1-5 | TRBV7-2 | NA | CASSLRDSNQPQHF | TGTGCCAGCAGCCTTCGGGACAGTAATCAGCCCCAGCATTTT
NA | TRBJ2-5 | TRBV30 | NA | CAWNAGVQETQYF | TGTGCCTGGAATGCCGGAGTCCAAGAGACCCAGTACTTC
TRBD2 | TRBJ2-3 | TRBV27 | NA | CASSLILAAGTDTQYF | TGTGCCAGCAGTTTAATACTAGCGGCTGGCACAGATACGCAGTATTTT
TRBD2 | TRBJ2-7 | TRBV7-6 | NA | CASSPSGNGYEQYF | TGTGCCAGCAGCCCGAGCGGGAACGGGTACGAGCAGTACTTC
TRBD1 | TRBJ1-1 | TRBV18 | NA | CASSSDRGYEAFF | TGTGCCAGCTCATCCGACAGGGGATATGAAGCTTTCTTT
TRBD2 | TRBJ2-1 | TRBV28 | NA | CASSPLEGASGRVSYNEQFF | TGTGCCAGCAGCCCCCTAGAGGGAGCTAGCGGGAGGGTGTCCTACAATGAGCAGTTCTTC
NA | TRBJ2-3 | TRBV27 | NA | CASKYWGSGDTQYF | TGTGCCAGCAAGTATTGGGGGAGTGGAGATACGCAGTATTTT
TRBD1 | TRBJ2-7 | TRBV19 | NA | CASNSPRDRVVFREQYF | TGTGCCAGTAACTCTCCCCGGGACAGGGTCGTTTTTCGCGAGCAGTACTTC
NA | TRBJ2-3 | TRBV5-6 | NA | CASKGYATDTQYF | TGTGCCAGCAAAGGATATGCGACAGATACGCAGTATTTT
TRBD2 | TRBJ2-1 | TRBV2 | NA | CASSELAGGTHEQFF | TGTGCCAGCAGTGAGCTAGCGGGAGGCACCCATGAGCAGTTCTTC
NA | TRBJ2-5 | TRBV19 | NA | CASTIGPGETQYF | TGTGCCAGTACCATCGGACCGGGGGAGACCCAGTACTTC